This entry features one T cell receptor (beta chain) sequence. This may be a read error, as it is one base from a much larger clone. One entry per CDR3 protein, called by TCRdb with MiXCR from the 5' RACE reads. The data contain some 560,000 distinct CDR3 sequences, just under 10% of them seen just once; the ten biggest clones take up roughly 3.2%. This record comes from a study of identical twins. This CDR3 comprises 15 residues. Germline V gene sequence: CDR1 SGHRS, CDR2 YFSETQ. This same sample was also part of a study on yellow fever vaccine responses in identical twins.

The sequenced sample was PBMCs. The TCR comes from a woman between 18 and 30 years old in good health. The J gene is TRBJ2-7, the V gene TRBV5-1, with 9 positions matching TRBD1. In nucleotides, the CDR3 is TGCGCCAGCAACTTGGGACAGGGAAACGCCTACGAGCAGTACTTC. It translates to CASNLGQGNAYEQYF.